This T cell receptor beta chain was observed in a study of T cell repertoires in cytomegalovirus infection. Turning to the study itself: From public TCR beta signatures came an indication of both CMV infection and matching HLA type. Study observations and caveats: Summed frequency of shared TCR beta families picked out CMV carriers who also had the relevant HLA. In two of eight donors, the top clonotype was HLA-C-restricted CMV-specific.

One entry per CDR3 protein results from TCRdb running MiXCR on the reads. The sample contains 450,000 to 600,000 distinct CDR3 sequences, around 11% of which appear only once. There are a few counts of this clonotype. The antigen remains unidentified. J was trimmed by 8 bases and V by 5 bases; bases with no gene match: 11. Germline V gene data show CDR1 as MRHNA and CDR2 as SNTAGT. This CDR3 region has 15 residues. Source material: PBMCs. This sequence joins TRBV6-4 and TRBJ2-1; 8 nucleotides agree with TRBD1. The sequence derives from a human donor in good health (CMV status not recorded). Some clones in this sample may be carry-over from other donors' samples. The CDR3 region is CASSSEGTGLHEQFF. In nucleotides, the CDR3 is TGTGCCAGCAGTTCAGAGGGGACAGGCCTGCATGAGCAGTTCTTC.